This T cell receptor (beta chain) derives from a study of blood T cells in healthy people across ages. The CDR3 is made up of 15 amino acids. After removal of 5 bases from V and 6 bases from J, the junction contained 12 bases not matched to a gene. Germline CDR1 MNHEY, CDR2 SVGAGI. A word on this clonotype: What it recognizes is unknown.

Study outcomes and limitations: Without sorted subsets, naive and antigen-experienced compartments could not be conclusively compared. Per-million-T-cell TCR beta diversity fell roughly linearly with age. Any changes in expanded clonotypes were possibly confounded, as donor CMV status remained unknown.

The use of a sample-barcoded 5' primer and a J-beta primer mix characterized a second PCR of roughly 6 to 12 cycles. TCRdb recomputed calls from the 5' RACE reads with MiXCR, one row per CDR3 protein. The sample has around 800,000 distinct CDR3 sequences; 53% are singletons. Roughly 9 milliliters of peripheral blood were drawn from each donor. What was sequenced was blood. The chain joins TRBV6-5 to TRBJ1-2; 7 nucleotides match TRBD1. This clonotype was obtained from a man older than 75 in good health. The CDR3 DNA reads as TGTGCCAGCAGTCCTAGACAGGGAGAAGCGAATGGCTACACCTTC. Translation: CASSPRQGEANGYTF.